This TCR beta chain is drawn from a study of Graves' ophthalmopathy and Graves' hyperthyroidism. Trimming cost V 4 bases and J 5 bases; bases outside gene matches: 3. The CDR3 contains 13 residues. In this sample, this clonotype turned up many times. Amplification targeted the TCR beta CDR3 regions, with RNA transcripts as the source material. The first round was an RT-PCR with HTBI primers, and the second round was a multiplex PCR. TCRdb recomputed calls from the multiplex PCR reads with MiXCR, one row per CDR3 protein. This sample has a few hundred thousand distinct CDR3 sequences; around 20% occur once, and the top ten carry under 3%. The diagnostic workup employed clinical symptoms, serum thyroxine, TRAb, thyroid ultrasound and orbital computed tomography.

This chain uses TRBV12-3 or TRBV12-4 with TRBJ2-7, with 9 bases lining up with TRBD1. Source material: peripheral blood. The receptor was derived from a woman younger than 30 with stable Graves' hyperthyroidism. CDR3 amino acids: CASSWTGADEQYF. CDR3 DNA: TGTGCCAGCAGTTGGACAGGGGCCGACGAGCAGTACTTC.